This T cell receptor (beta chain) appears in the sequencing data of a study of glioma-infiltrating T cells after dendritic cell vaccination. Study overall: Dendritic cell vaccination trial patients had either newly diagnosed or recurrent glioblastoma.

This CDR3 is built from 15 residues. Germline V CDR1 and CDR2: SNHLY, FYNNEI. V lost 5 bases to trimming and J lost 6 bases, with 19 bases between them. TCRB CDR3 was amplified from 2 ug genomic DNA or less. Amplification used 60 V beta primers and 13 J beta primers. Only in-frame clones appear in the TCRdb table, and some are missing; sequencing was by immunoSEQ multiplex PCR. Of about 100,000 clones detected, roughly three quarters appear once; the ten largest clones hold about 6.5%. Only patients with spare fresh-frozen tumor and over two years of follow-up were included. The sequencing used blood, collected before dendritic cell vaccination. The chain uses TRBV2 and TRBJ1-1, with D maybe TRBD1 (6 bases). The clonotype originates from a human donor with glioblastoma. The CDR3 spells CASSPLRTGISEAFF. In nucleotides, the CDR3 is TGTGCCAGCAGTCCCTTGCGAACAGGGATCTCTGAAGCTTTCTTT.